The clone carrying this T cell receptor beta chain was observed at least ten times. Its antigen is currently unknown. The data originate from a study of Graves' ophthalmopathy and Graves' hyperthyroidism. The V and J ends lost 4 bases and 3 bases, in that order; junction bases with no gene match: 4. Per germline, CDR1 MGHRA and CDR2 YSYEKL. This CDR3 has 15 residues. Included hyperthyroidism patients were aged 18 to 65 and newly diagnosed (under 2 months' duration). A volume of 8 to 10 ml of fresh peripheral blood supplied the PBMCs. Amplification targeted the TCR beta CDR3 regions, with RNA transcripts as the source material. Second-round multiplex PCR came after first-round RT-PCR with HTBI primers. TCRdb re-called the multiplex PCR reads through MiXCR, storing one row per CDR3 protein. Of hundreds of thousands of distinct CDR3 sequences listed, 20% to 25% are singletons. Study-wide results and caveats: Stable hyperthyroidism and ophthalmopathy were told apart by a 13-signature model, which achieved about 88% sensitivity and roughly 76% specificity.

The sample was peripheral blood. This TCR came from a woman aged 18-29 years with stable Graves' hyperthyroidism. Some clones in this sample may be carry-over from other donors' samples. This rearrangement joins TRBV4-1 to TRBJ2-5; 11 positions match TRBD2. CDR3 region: CASSRGTSGKETQYF. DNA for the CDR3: TGCGCCAGCAGCCGCGGGACTAGCGGTAAAGAGACCCAGTACTTC.